This TCR beta chain was sequenced during a study of T cell responses to AZD1222 COVID-19 vaccine. Study details: Analyses pooled second doses at about 4 or about 12 weeks. Study results and limitations: No repertoire was sampled before or during the peak T cell response, only after it. Variant regions that are unmutated are reportedly the target of nearly half of spike-specific TCRs. Clonal diversity may have been underestimated, and the donors were mostly white British, with more females than males.

The V gene's germline CDR1 is MNHEY and CDR2 SVGAGI. The CDR3 spans 14 residues. V lost 6 bases and J 8 bases, leaving 17 bases between the germline ends. On this clone: Its antigen remains unknown.

The repertoire was sequenced with immunoSEQ multiplex PCR; TCRdb's copy has only in-frame clones and lacks some. Found here are around 100,000 clones, around 94% of them singletons; the top ten hold more than 2%. Specimen: peripheral blood, collected on day 0 of AZD1222 vaccination. The chain recombines TRBV6-5 with TRBJ2-1, with D tentatively TRBD2 (6 bases). The clonotype comes from an adult in good health. CDR3 in DNA: TGTGCCAGCAGACGGGCTAGCGCCCCCCATGAGCAGTTCTTC. The encoded protein is CASRRASAPHEQFF.